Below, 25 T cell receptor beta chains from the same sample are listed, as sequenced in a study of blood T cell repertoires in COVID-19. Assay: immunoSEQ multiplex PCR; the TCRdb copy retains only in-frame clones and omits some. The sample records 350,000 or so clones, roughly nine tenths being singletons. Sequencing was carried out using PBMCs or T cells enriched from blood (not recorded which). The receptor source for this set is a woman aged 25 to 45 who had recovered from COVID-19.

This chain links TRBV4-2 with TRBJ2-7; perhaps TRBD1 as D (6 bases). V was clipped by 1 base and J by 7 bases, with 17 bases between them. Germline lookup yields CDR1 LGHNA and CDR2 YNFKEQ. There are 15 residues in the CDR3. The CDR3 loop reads CASSQGSGRGQEQYF. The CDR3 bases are TGTGCCAGCAGCCAAGGCTCTGGCAGGGGTCAGGAGCAGTACTTC.

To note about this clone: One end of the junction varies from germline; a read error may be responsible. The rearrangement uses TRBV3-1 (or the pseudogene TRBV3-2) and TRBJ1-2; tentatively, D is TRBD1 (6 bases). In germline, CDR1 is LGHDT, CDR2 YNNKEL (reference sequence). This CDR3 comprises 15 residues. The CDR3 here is CASNQMGGGAGGYTF. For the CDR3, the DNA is TGTGCCAGCAACCAAATGGGCGGGGGCGCGGGTGGCTACACCTTC.

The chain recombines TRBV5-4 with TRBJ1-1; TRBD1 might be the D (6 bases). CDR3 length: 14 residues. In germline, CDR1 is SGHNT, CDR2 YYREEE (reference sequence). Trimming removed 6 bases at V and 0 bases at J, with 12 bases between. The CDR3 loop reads CASTPDRMNTEAFF. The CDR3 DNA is TGTGCCAGCACCCCTGACAGGATGAACACTGAAGCTTTCTTT.

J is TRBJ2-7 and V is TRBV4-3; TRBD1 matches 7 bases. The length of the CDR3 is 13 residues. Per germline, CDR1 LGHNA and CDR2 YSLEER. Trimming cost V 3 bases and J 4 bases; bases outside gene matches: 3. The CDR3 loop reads CASSHEQGYEQYF. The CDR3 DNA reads TGCGCCAGCAGCCATGAACAGGGGTACGAGCAGTACTTC.

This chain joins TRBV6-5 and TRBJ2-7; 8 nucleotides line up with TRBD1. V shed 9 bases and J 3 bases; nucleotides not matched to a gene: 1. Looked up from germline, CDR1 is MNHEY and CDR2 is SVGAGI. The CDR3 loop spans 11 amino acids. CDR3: CASDRGYEQYF. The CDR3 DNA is TGTGCCAGTGACAGGGGCTACGAGCAGTACTTC.

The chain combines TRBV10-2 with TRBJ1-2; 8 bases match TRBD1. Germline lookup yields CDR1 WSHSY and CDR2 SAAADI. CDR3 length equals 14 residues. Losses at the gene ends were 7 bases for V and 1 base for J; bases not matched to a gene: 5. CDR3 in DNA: TGCGCCAGCACCCGGACAGGGATTAACTATGGCTACACCTTC. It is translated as CASTRTGINYGYTF.

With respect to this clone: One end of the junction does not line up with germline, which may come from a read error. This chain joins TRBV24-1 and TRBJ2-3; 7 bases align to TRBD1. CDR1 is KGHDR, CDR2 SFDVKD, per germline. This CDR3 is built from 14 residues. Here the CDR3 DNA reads TGTGCCACCAGTGAGCCCAACCCAGTAGGGGGCCAGATTTTT. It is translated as CATSEPNPVGGQIF.

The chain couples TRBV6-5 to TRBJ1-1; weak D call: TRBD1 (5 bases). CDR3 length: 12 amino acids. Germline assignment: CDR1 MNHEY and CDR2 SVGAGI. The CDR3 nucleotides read TGTGCGACCCTTGGGGGGGACACTGAAGCTTTCTTT. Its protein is CATLGGDTEAFF.

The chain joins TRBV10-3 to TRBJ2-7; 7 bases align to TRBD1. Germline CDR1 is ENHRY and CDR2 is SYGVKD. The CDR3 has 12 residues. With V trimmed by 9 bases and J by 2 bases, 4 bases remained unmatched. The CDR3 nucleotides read TGTGCCATATCAGGGACAGCCTACGAGCAGTACTTC. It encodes CAISGTAYEQYF.

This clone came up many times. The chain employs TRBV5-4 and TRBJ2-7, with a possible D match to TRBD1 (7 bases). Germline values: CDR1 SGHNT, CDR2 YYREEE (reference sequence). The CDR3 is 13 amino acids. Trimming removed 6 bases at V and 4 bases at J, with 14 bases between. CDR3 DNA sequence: TGTGCCAGCAACCAGGGGGGACAATACGAGCAGTACTTC. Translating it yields CASNQGGQYEQYF. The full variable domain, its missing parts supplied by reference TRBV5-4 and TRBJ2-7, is ETGVTQSPTHLIKTRGQQVTLRCSSQSGHNTVSWYQQALGQGPQFIFQYYREEENGRGNFPPRFSGLQFPNYSSELNVNALELDDSALYLCASNQGGQYEQYFGPGTRLTVT.

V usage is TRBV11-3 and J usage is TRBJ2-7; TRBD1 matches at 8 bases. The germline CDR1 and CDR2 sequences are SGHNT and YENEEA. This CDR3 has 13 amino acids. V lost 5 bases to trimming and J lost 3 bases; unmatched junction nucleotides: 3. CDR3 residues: CASSQTGGYEQYF. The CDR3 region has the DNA TGTGCCAGCAGCCAAACAGGGGGCTACGAGCAGTACTTC. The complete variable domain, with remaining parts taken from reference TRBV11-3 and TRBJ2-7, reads EAGVVQSPRYKIIEKKQPVAFWCNPISGHNTLYWYLQNLGQGPELLIRYENEEAVDDSQLPKDRFSAERLKGVDSTLKIQPAELGDSAVYLCASSQTGGYEQYFGPGTRLTVT.

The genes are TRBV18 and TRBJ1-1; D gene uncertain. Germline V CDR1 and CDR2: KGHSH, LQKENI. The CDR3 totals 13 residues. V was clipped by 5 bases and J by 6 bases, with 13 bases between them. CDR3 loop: CASSASGRAEAFF. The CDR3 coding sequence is TGTGCCAGCTCAGCCTCGGGGAGGGCTGAAGCTTTCTTT.

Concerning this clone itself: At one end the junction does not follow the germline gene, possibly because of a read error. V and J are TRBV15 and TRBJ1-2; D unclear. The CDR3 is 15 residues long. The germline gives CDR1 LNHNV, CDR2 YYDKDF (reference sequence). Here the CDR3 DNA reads TGTGCCACCAGCAGAGATCGTTTACTGGACTACGGCTACACCTTC. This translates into CATSRDRLLDYGYTF.

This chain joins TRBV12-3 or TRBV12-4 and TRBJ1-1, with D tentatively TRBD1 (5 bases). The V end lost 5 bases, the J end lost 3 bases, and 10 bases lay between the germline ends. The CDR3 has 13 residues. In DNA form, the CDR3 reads TGTGCCAGCAGTCCAGCGGGGGACACTGAAGCTTTCTTT. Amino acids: CASSPAGDTEAFF.

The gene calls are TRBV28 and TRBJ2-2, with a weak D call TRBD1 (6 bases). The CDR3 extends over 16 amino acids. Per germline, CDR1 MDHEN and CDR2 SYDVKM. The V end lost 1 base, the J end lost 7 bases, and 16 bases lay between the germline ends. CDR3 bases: TGTGCCAGCAGTTTATATCCGGGACAAGTTGGCGGGGAGCTGTTTTTT. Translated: CASSLYPGQVGGELFF.

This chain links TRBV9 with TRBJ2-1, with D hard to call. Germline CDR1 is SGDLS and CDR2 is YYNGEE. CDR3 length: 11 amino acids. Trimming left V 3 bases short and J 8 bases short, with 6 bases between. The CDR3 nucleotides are TGTGCCAGCAGCGCGTATGATGAGCAGTTCTTC. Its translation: CASSAYDEQFF.

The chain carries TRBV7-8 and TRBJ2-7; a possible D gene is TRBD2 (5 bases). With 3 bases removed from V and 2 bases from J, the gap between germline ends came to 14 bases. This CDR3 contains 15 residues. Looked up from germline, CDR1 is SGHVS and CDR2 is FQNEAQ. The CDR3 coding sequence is TGTGCCAGCAGCTTGCCGCCAGGAGGACCCTACGAGCAGTACTTC. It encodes CASSLPPGGPYEQYF.

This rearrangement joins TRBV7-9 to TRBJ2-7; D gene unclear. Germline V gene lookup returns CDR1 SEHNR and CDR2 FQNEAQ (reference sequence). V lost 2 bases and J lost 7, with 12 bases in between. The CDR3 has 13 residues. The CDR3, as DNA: TGTGCCAGCAGCTTATCCCTCTTTCGGGAGCAGTACTTC. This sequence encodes CASSLSLFREQYF.

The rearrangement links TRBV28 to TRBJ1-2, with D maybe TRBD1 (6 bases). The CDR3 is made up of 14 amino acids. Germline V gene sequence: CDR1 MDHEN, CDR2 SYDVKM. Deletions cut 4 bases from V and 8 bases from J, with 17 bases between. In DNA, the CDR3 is TGTGCCAGCAGTTCACCAGGGGATCGAACGGGCTACACCTTC. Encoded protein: CASSSPGDRTGYTF.

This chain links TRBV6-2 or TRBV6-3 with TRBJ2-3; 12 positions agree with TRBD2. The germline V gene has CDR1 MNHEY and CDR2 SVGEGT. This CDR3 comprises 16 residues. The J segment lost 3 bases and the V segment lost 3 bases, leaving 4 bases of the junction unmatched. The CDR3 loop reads CASSYGTSGFTDTQYF. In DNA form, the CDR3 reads TGTGCCAGCAGTTATGGGACTAGCGGGTTTACAGATACGCAGTATTTT.

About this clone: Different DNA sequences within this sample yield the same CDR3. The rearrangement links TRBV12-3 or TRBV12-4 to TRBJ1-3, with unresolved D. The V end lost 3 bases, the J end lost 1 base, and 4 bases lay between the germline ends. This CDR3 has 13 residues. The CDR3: CASSFVSGNTIYF. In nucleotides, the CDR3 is TGTGCCAGCAGTTTCGTTTCTGGAAACACCATATATTTT.

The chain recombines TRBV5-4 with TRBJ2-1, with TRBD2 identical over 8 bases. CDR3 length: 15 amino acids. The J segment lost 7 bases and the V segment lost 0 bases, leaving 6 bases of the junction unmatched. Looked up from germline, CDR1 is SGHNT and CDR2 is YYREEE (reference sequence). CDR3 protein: CASSLDPGGLNEQFF. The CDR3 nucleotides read TGTGCCAGCAGCTTGGACCCGGGAGGGCTGAATGAGCAGTTCTTC. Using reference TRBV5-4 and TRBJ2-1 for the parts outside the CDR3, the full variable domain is ETGVTQSPTHLIKTRGQQVTLRCSSQSGHNTVSWYQQALGQGPQFIFQYYREEENGRGNFPPRFSGLQFPNYSSELNVNALELDDSALYLCASSLDPGGLNEQFFGPGTRLTVL.

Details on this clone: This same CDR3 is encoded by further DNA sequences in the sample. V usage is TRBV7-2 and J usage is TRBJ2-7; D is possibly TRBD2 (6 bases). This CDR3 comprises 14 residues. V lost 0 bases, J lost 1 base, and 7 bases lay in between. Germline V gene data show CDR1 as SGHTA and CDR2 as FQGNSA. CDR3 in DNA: TGTGCCAGCAGCTTAGCGGGGGGTTCCTACGAGCAGTACTTC. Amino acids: CASSLAGGSYEQYF.

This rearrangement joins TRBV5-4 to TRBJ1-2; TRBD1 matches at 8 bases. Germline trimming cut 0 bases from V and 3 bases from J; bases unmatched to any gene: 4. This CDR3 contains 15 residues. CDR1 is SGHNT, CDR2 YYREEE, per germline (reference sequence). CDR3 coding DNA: TGTGCCAGCAGCTTGGGGGCAGGGGGCGACTATGGCTACACCTTC. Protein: CASSLGAGGDYGYTF.

The CDR3 region is CASSHREGSSYEQYF. CDR3 DNA: TGTGCCAGCAGCCACAGGGAAGGGTCCTCCTACGAGCAGTACTTC. The chain employs TRBV11-3 and TRBJ2-7, with D perhaps matching TRBD1 (6 bases). Trimming stripped 5 bases from V and 0 bases from J, with 14 bases between. The germline gives CDR1 SGHNT, CDR2 YENEEA. The CDR3 has 15 amino acids.